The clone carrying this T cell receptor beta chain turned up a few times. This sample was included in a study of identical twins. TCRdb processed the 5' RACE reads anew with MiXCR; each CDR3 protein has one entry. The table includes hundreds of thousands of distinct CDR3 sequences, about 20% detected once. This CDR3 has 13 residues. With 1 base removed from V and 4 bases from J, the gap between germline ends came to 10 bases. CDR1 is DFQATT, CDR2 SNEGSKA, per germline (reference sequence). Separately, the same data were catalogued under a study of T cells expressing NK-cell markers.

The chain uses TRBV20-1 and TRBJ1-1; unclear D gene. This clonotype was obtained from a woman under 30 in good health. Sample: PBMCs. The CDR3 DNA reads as TGCAGTGCTAGAGGGGTTGTAGGCACTGAAGCTTTCTTT. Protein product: CSARGVVGTEAFF.